The 7 T cell receptor beta chains listed next were all sequenced from one sample in a study of cytomegalovirus exposure and HLA in healthy donors. Measured with immunoSEQ multiplex PCR; TCRdb has only the in-frame clones, and not every one. The sample records 200,000 to 300,000 clones, 90% being singletons. Material: PBMCs. These receptors all stem from a woman in her 30s in good health and CMV-seronegative.

The CDR3 loop is CASSSSVGELFF. DNA for the CDR3: TGTGCCAGCAGCTCTAGCGTCGGGGAGCTGTTTTTT. The chain couples TRBV5-4 to TRBJ2-2; possible D gene TRBD2, 6 bases. Trimming left V 3 bases short and J 7 bases short, with 7 bases between. Germline V lookup: CDR1 SGHNT, CDR2 YYREEE (reference sequence). The CDR3 spans 12 residues. Drawing the rest from reference TRBV5-4 and TRBJ2-2, the complete variable domain is ETGVTQSPTHLIKTRGQQVTLRCSSQSGHNTVSWYQQALGQGPQFIFQYYREEENGRGNFPPRFSGLQFPNYSSELNVNALELDDSALYLCASSSSVGELFFGEGSRLTVL.

The rearrangement uses TRBV29-1 and TRBJ2-2, with a weak D call TRBD2 (5 bases). Trimming removed 6 bases at V and 1 base at J, with 6 bases between. The CDR3 covers 12 residues. Germline CDR1 and CDR2: SQVTM and ANQGSEA. DNA of the CDR3: TGCAGCGTCGGACTGAACACCGGGGAGCTGTTTTTT. It specifies CSVGLNTGELFF.

The chain couples TRBV27 to TRBJ2-7, with D tentatively TRBD1 or TRBD2 (5 bases each). The CDR3 totals 15 residues. The V end was cut by 3 bases, the J end by 0 bases, with 12 bases between. Looked up from germline, CDR1 is MNHEY and CDR2 is SMNVEV (reference sequence). The CDR3 DNA follows: TGTGCCAGCAGTTTCCGGGACCCCAGCTCCTACGAGCAGTACTTC. This encodes CASSFRDPSSYEQYF.

V and J are TRBV7-8 and TRBJ1-5; D may be TRBD1 (6 bases). Per the germline V gene, CDR1 is SGHVS and CDR2 is FQNEAQ. The CDR3 sequence is 17 residues long. Trimming stripped 1 base from V and 5 bases from J, with 18 bases between. CDR3 protein: CASSLDPGGGAYQPQHF. In DNA form, the CDR3 reads TGTGCCAGCAGCTTAGACCCGGGAGGGGGGGCCTATCAGCCCCAGCATTTT.

The chain is built from TRBV7-8 and TRBJ2-2; D is unclear. The CDR3 runs to 14 residues. Per the germline V gene, CDR1 is SGHVS and CDR2 is FQNEAQ. V was trimmed by 1 base and J by 5 bases, leaving 8 bases between them. The CDR3 sequence: CASSLGQLTGELFF. CDR3 nucleotide sequence: TGTGCCAGCAGCTTAGGTCAACTGACCGGGGAGCTGTTTTTT.

The rearrangement uses TRBV4-1 and TRBJ2-2, with 9 bases lining up with TRBD1. The ends lost 3 bases at V and 6 bases at J; junction bases unmatched: 8. The CDR3 totals 16 residues. Germline V CDR1 and CDR2: MGHRA, YSYEKL. The CDR3 region has the DNA TGCGCCAGCAGCCACAGGACAGGGGAGGGTTCCGGGGAGCTGTTTTTT. This codes for CASSHRTGEGSGELFF.

V and J are TRBV5-8 and TRBJ1-2; the match to TRBD1 covers 10 bases. From germline, CDR1 is SGHTS and CDR2 YDEGEE. The trim removed 4 bases at V and 8 bases at J, leaving 2 bases unmatched. This CDR3 has 12 amino acids. In DNA, the CDR3 is TGTGCCAGCAGCCGGACAGGGGGAGGCTACACCTTC. Amino acids: CASSRTGGGYTF.